Listed below are T cell receptor beta chains from one sample, sequenced in a study of OX40 agonist ivuxolimab in advanced cancers. Only in-frame clones appear in the TCRdb table, and some are missing; sequencing was by immunoSEQ multiplex PCR. Here the sample spans about 41,000 clones, around four fifths being singletons. The source was CD4+ or CD8+ T cells sorted from blood, collected in a trial of the OX40 agonist ivuxolimab. Receptors originate from an adult with an advanced solid tumor such as melanoma, head and neck, liver or kidney cancer. Both conserved end residues are part of each CDR3. Each record gives: D gene, clone size, V gene, J gene, CDR3 protein, CDR3 DNA. D genes are given only for firm matches. Clone sizes are given selectively: once, few, many, or a class where the clone is expanded.

d_gene: .
abundance: .
v_gene: TRBV6-6
j_gene: TRBJ2-7
CDR3aa: CASTQSSEQYF
CDR3nt: TGTGCCAGCACGCAGAGCTCCGAGCAGTACTTC

d_gene: TRBD1
abundance: .
v_gene: TRBV7-9
j_gene: TRBJ1-2
CDR3aa: CTGTGARDGYTF
CDR3nt: TGTACCGGGACAGGGGCTCGGGATGGCTACACCTTC

d_gene: .
abundance: .
v_gene: TRBV4-2
j_gene: TRBJ1-5
CDR3aa: CASSQEDAPGSQHF
CDR3nt: TGTGCCAGCAGCCAAGAGGATGCTCCGGGGAGTCAGCATTTT

d_gene: .
abundance: .
v_gene: TRBV14
j_gene: TRBJ2-3
CDR3aa: CASSPFAGVAQYF
CDR3nt: TGTGCCAGCAGCCCCTTCGCAGGGGTTGCGCAGTATTTT

d_gene: .
abundance: few
v_gene: TRBV18
j_gene: TRBJ1-5
CDR3aa: CASSPGHSNQPQHF
CDR3nt: TGTGCCAGCTCACCAGGGCATAGCAATCAGCCCCAGCATTTT

d_gene: .
abundance: .
v_gene: TRBV18
j_gene: TRBJ1-2
CDR3aa: CASSLGSDYGYTF
CDR3nt: TGTGCCAGCTCACTTGGTTCTGACTATGGCTACACCTTC

d_gene: .
abundance: .
v_gene: TRBV19
j_gene: TRBJ1-5
CDR3aa: CATVIGGSNQPQHF
CDR3nt: TGTGCCACTGTGATCGGGGGTAGCAATCAGCCCCAGCATTTT

d_gene: .
abundance: .
v_gene: TRBV30
j_gene: TRBJ1-4
CDR3aa: CAWSVQFRKKLFF
CDR3nt: TGTGCCTGGAGTGTCCAGTTCCGGAAAAAACTGTTTTTT

d_gene: .
abundance: few
v_gene: TRBV2
j_gene: TRBJ1-5
CDR3aa: CASSIGRLTNQPQHF
CDR3nt: TGTGCCAGCAGTATTGGACGCCTAACGAATCAGCCCCAGCATTTT

d_gene: .
abundance: .
v_gene: TRBV13
j_gene: TRBJ2-3
CDR3aa: CASSFEREAEDTQYF
CDR3nt: TGTGCCAGCAGCTTTGAAAGGGAGGCTGAAGATACGCAGTATTTT

d_gene: TRBD1
abundance: .
v_gene: TRBV10-3
j_gene: TRBJ2-2
CDR3aa: CAISGGQGKNTGELFF
CDR3nt: TGTGCCATCAGCGGAGGACAGGGGAAGAACACCGGGGAGCTGTTTTTT

d_gene: .
abundance: .
v_gene: TRBV11-3
j_gene: TRBJ1-1
CDR3aa: CASSLGTEAFF
CDR3nt: TGTGCCAGCAGCTTAGGGACTGAAGCTTTCTTT

d_gene: .
abundance: .
v_gene: TRBV6-6
j_gene: TRBJ2-2
CDR3aa: CASSYRGDTGELFF
CDR3nt: TGTGCCAGCAGTTACAGGGGGGACACCGGGGAGCTGTTTTTT

d_gene: .
abundance: .
v_gene: TRBV10-3
j_gene: TRBJ2-3
CDR3aa: CASRGVANTDTQYF
CDR3nt: TGTGCCTCGCGGGGAGTAGCCAACACAGATACGCAGTATTTT

d_gene: .
abundance: .
v_gene: TRBV15
j_gene: TRBJ2-7
CDR3aa: CATSRDGDYEQYF
CDR3nt: TGTGCCACCAGCAGAGATGGGGACTACGAGCAGTACTTC

d_gene: .
abundance: .
v_gene: TRBV5-6
j_gene: TRBJ2-2
CDR3aa: CASKILGRKNTGELFF
CDR3nt: TGTGCCAGCAAAATCCTAGGACGGAAGAACACCGGGGAGCTGTTTTTT

d_gene: .
abundance: .
v_gene: TRBV5-6
j_gene: TRBJ2-3
CDR3aa: CASSAGPYDKYF
CDR3nt: TGTGCCAGCAGCGCCGGGCCCTACGACAAGTATTTT

d_gene: TRBD2
abundance: .
v_gene: TRBV5-1
j_gene: TRBJ2-7
CDR3aa: CASSLDGTVAGSYEQYF
CDR3nt: TGCGCCAGCAGCTTGGACGGTACAGTAGCGGGCTCCTACGAGCAGTACTTC

d_gene: TRBD2
abundance: .
v_gene: TRBV9
j_gene: TRBJ2-7
CDR3aa: CASREEVGTAGAYEQYF
CDR3nt: TGTGCCAGCAGGGAAGAAGTGGGCACAGCGGGGGCATACGAGCAGTACTTC

d_gene: .
abundance: .
v_gene: TRBV7-6
j_gene: TRBJ2-7
CDR3aa: CASSLAQRGEQYF
CDR3nt: TGTGCCAGCAGCTTAGCGCAGCGCGGCGAGCAGTACTTC

d_gene: .
abundance: .
v_gene: TRBV5-4
j_gene: TRBJ2-5
CDR3aa: CASSPSRGGSGEGKETQYF
CDR3nt: TGTGCCAGCAGCCCATCCAGAGGGGGCTCGGGGGAGGGGAAAGAGACCCAGTACTTC

d_gene: .
abundance: .
v_gene: TRBV19
j_gene: TRBJ1-2
CDR3aa: CASSIGQDGYTF
CDR3nt: TGTGCCAGTAGTATAGGACAGGATGGCTACACCTTC

d_gene: .
abundance: .
v_gene: TRBV28
j_gene: TRBJ2-3
CDR3aa: CASRSITDTQYF
CDR3nt: TGTGCCAGCAGGTCAATCACAGATACGCAGTATTTT

d_gene: TRBD2
abundance: .
v_gene: TRBV29-1
j_gene: TRBJ2-7
CDR3aa: CSVVAAGGPGEQYF
CDR3nt: TGCAGCGTTGTGGCGGCGGGAGGGCCGGGCGAGCAGTACTTC

d_gene: .
abundance: few
v_gene: TRBV5-1
j_gene: TRBJ2-2
CDR3aa: CASSKTGTNTGELFF
CDR3nt: TGCGCCAGCAGTAAGACAGGAACGAACACCGGGGAGCTGTTTTTT

d_gene: .
abundance: .
v_gene: TRBV4-1
j_gene: TRBJ1-1
CDR3aa: CASSHTLNRGGNTEAFF
CDR3nt: TGCGCCAGCAGCCATACCCTCAACCGAGGGGGGAACACTGAAGCTTTCTTT

d_gene: TRBD2
abundance: .
v_gene: TRBV27
j_gene: TRBJ2-1
CDR3aa: CASSVGLAGGGNEQFF
CDR3nt: TGTGCCAGCAGTGTGGGACTAGCGGGTGGGGGGAATGAGCAGTTCTTC

d_gene: .
abundance: .
v_gene: TRBV7-9
j_gene: TRBJ1-4
CDR3aa: CASSEGRLKRSFF
CDR3nt: TGTGCCAGCAGTGAAGGGAGGCTCAAAAGAAGTTTTTTT

d_gene: TRBD1
abundance: .
v_gene: TRBV7-8
j_gene: TRBJ1-1
CDR3aa: CASRGGAVTEAFF
CDR3nt: TGTGCCAGCAGAGGGGGCGCGGTGACTGAAGCTTTCTTT

d_gene: .
abundance: .
v_gene: TRBV30
j_gene: TRBJ2-7
CDR3aa: CAWVRGRDGSYEQYF
CDR3nt: TGTGCCTGGGTCCGGGGGCGCGATGGCTCCTACGAGCAGTACTTC

d_gene: .
abundance: .
v_gene: TRBV19
j_gene: TRBJ2-1
CDR3aa: CASSIGLSYNEQFF
CDR3nt: TGTGCCAGTAGTATTGGGCTTTCCTACAATGAGCAGTTCTTC

d_gene: .
abundance: .
v_gene: TRBV6-5
j_gene: TRBJ1-6
CDR3aa: CATRPYNSPLHF
CDR3nt: TGTGCCACCCGACCCTATAATTCACCCCTCCACTTT

d_gene: .
abundance: .
v_gene: TRBV29-1
j_gene: TRBJ2-5
CDR3aa: CSARRDRGKETQYF
CDR3nt: TGCAGCGCCCGGAGGGACCGCGGAAAAGAGACCCAGTACTTC

d_gene: .
abundance: .
v_gene: TRBV21-1
j_gene: TRBJ2-1
CDR3aa: CASSKRKRESIRFF
CDR3nt: TGTGCCAGCAGCAAACGGAAGCGGGAGTCCATTCGGTTCTTC

d_gene: TRBD1
abundance: .
v_gene: TRBV28
j_gene: TRBJ2-7
CDR3aa: CASSWGQGGYEQYF
CDR3nt: TGTGCCAGCAGTTGGGGACAGGGTGGATACGAGCAGTACTTC

d_gene: TRBD1
abundance: .
v_gene: TRBV11-2
j_gene: TRBJ2-7
CDR3aa: CASSFGTVTYEQYF
CDR3nt: TGTGCCAGCAGCTTTGGGACAGTCACCTACGAGCAGTACTTC

d_gene: .
abundance: once
v_gene: TRBV11-3
j_gene: TRBJ2-2
CDR3aa: CASSLSRGGELFF
CDR3nt: TGTGCCAGCAGCTTGTCCCGGGGCGGGGAGCTGTTTTTT

d_gene: .
abundance: few
v_gene: TRBV6-4
j_gene: TRBJ1-1
CDR3aa: CASSATGGDTEAFF
CDR3nt: TGTGCCAGCAGTGCGACGGGAGGGGACACTGAAGCTTTCTTT

d_gene: TRBD1
abundance: few
v_gene: TRBV4-1
j_gene: TRBJ2-4
CDR3aa: CASSQTDRGDIQYF
CDR3nt: TGCGCCAGCAGCCAAACGGACAGGGGGGACATTCAGTACTTC

d_gene: .
abundance: .
v_gene: TRBV19
j_gene: TRBJ1-1
CDR3aa: CASSIGRNRGTEAFF
CDR3nt: TGTGCCAGTAGTATTGGACGGAACCGGGGTACTGAAGCTTTCTTT

d_gene: .
abundance: .
v_gene: TRBV5-6
j_gene: TRBJ2-1
CDR3aa: CASSLGAFSYNEQFF
CDR3nt: TGTGCCAGCAGCTTAGGAGCATTCTCCTACAATGAGCAGTTCTTC

d_gene: .
abundance: once
v_gene: TRBV7-8
j_gene: TRBJ2-1
CDR3aa: CASSLEVSYNEQFF
CDR3nt: TGTGCCAGCAGCTTAGAGGTATCCTACAATGAGCAGTTCTTC

d_gene: .
abundance: few
v_gene: TRBV7-9
j_gene: TRBJ1-1
CDR3aa: CASTPWSWNTEAFF
CDR3nt: TGTGCCAGCACCCCCTGGTCCTGGAACACTGAAGCTTTCTTT

d_gene: .
abundance: .
v_gene: TRBV10-3
j_gene: TRBJ1-1
CDR3aa: CAISPQPSGPVRTEAFF
CDR3nt: TGTGCCATCAGTCCTCAACCCTCAGGGCCGGTCAGGACTGAAGCTTTCTTT

d_gene: TRBD2
abundance: once
v_gene: TRBV10-2
j_gene: TRBJ2-1
CDR3aa: CASSESMTSGRNEQFF
CDR3nt: TGCGCCAGCAGTGAGTCGATGACTAGCGGGAGGAATGAGCAGTTCTTC

d_gene: .
abundance: .
v_gene: TRBV25-1
j_gene: TRBJ1-4
CDR3aa: CASSEFTGSEKLFF
CDR3nt: TGTGCCAGCAGTGAATTCACAGGGTCGGAAAAACTGTTTTTT

d_gene: .
abundance: .
v_gene: TRBV11-3
j_gene: TRBJ2-7
CDR3aa: CASSLVNEQYF
CDR3nt: TGTGCCAGCAGCTTAGTCAACGAGCAGTACTTC

d_gene: .
abundance: .
v_gene: TRBV11-2
j_gene: TRBJ1-3
CDR3aa: CASSLSVAVRTSGNTIYF
CDR3nt: TGTGCCAGCAGCTTATCGGTTGCCGTTAGGACCTCTGGAAACACCATATATTTT